These T cell receptor beta chains were read from a single sample in a study of blood T cells in healthy people across ages. MiXCR was run by TCRdb on the 5' RACE reads, yielding one entry per CDR3 protein. Of around 1,500,000 distinct CDR3 sequences listed, about 43% were seen once; the top ten hold approximately 7.9%. The sequencing sample was made of blood. The receptors derive from a woman between 18 and 30 years old in good health. Both conserved end residues are part of each CDR3. D genes are given only for firm matches. The size field is filled for only some rows; it gives once, few, many or a size class.

CDR3 DNA: TGTGCCAGCAGTGAGGGACAGGGGGGCGATGAGCAGTTCTTC
CDR3 protein: CASSEGQGGDEQFF
D gene: TRBD1
V gene: TRBV6-1
J gene: TRBJ2-1
clone size: .

CDR3 DNA: TGCAGCGGCGGACTAGCGTACAATGAGCAGTACTTC
CDR3 protein: CSGGLAYNEQYF
D gene: TRBD2
V gene: TRBV29-1
J gene: TRBJ2-7
clone size: few

CDR3 DNA: TGTGCCAGCAGCAACCGGGACAGGGGGCGTCCTGGGGCCAACGTCCTGACTTTC
CDR3 protein: CASSNRDRGRPGANVLTF
D gene: TRBD1
V gene: TRBV9
J gene: TRBJ2-6
clone size: .

CDR3 DNA: TGTGCCAGCAGTCTTGTCGGAGGGGGTACCTACAATGAGCAGTTCTTC
CDR3 protein: CASSLVGGGTYNEQFF
D gene: .
V gene: TRBV28
J gene: TRBJ2-1
clone size: .

CDR3 DNA: TGTGCCACCAGCAGCCGACAGGGAGTTTCCACCTACGAGCAGTACTTC
CDR3 protein: CATSSRQGVSTYEQYF
D gene: TRBD1
V gene: TRBV15
J gene: TRBJ2-7
clone size: .

CDR3 DNA: TGTGCCAGCAGTGAAGGACAGGGATCCTCCTACAATGAGCAGTTCTTC
CDR3 protein: CASSEGQGSSYNEQFF
D gene: TRBD1
V gene: TRBV6-1
J gene: TRBJ2-1
clone size: .

CDR3 DNA: TGTGCCACCAGTAGCGGGAGGGCCGAAACAGATACGCAGTATTTT
CDR3 protein: CATSSGRAETDTQYF
D gene: TRBD2
V gene: TRBV24-1
J gene: TRBJ2-3
clone size: once

CDR3 DNA: TGTGCCAGCAGTTTCTTACTAGCGGGCCGGATGGAGCAGTTCTTC
CDR3 protein: CASSFLLAGRMEQFF
D gene: TRBD2
V gene: TRBV28
J gene: TRBJ2-1
clone size: .

CDR3 DNA: TGTGCCAGCAGGTTGGGTCGGGACTATGGCTACACCTTC
CDR3 protein: CASRLGRDYGYTF
D gene: .
V gene: TRBV12-3/TRBV12-4
J gene: TRBJ1-2
clone size: .

CDR3 DNA: TGCAGTGCTAGAGGTGAGGAGACCAACACAGATACGCAGTATTTT
CDR3 protein: CSARGEETNTDTQYF
D gene: .
V gene: TRBV20-1
J gene: TRBJ2-3
clone size: .

CDR3 DNA: TGCAGTGCTAGAGACCCGACTAGCGGCCGCACAGATACGCAGTATTTT
CDR3 protein: CSARDPTSGRTDTQYF
D gene: TRBD2
V gene: TRBV20-1
J gene: TRBJ2-3
clone size: .

CDR3 DNA: TGTGCCAGCAGCTTAGGGGCAACTGGGGCCAACGTCCTGACTTTC
CDR3 protein: CASSLGATGANVLTF
D gene: .
V gene: TRBV7-9
J gene: TRBJ2-6
clone size: many

CDR3 DNA: TGTGCCAGCGGACCCTACGGGACACTTCGCCTAGCCAAAAACATTCAGTACTTC
CDR3 protein: CASGPYGTLRLAKNIQYF
D gene: .
V gene: TRBV27
J gene: TRBJ2-4
clone size: .

CDR3 DNA: TGTGCCAGCAGCTTAATTACGGAAAAACTGTTTTTT
CDR3 protein: CASSLITEKLFF
D gene: .
V gene: TRBV7-9
J gene: TRBJ1-4
clone size: .

CDR3 DNA: TGTGCCAGCAGCCCCTCAGGACAGGGGGCTTACAATGAGCAGTTCTTC
CDR3 protein: CASSPSGQGAYNEQFF
D gene: TRBD1
V gene: TRBV7-2
J gene: TRBJ2-1
clone size: few

CDR3 DNA: TGTGCCAGCAGACAACGGACAGGGGCCGGGGAGACCCAGTACTTC
CDR3 protein: CASRQRTGAGETQYF
D gene: TRBD1
V gene: TRBV12-3/TRBV12-4
J gene: TRBJ2-5
clone size: .

CDR3 DNA: TGTGCCAGCAGTGAATTAGCAGGGGAAGAGACCCAGTACTTC
CDR3 protein: CASSELAGEETQYF
D gene: .
V gene: TRBV25-1
J gene: TRBJ2-5
clone size: many

CDR3 DNA: TGTGCCAGCAGTGGATCGGGGGGCGAGTGGGAGACCCAGTACTTC
CDR3 protein: CASSGSGGEWETQYF
D gene: .
V gene: TRBV6-6
J gene: TRBJ2-5
clone size: few

CDR3 DNA: TGTGCCAGCAGCCCTAATGCTGTTTTCAATGAGCAGTTCTTC
CDR3 protein: CASSPNAVFNEQFF
D gene: .
V gene: TRBV7-3
J gene: TRBJ2-1
clone size: .

CDR3 DNA: TGTGCCAGCAGTAGAAGCGGGGGGGATTACAATGAGCAGTTCTTC
CDR3 protein: CASSRSGGDYNEQFF
D gene: TRBD2
V gene: TRBV6-5
J gene: TRBJ2-1
clone size: .

CDR3 DNA: TGTGCCAGCAGCTTCTCGGGATTTGCAGTGTTAGATACGCAGTATTTT
CDR3 protein: CASSFSGFAVLDTQYF
D gene: .
V gene: TRBV5-6
J gene: TRBJ2-3
clone size: .

CDR3 DNA: TGTGCCAGCAGTTTAGTGGGGGAGGGCTGGGATGAGCAGTTCTTC
CDR3 protein: CASSLVGEGWDEQFF
D gene: TRBD2
V gene: TRBV12-3/TRBV12-4
J gene: TRBJ2-1
clone size: .

CDR3 DNA: TGTGCCACCAGCAGAATCGAGCGGGGGTACGAGCAGTACTTC
CDR3 protein: CATSRIERGYEQYF
D gene: TRBD2
V gene: TRBV15
J gene: TRBJ2-7
clone size: few

CDR3 DNA: TGCAGCGTTGAAGACAGGGGCGCTGGGTATGGCTACACCTTC
CDR3 protein: CSVEDRGAGYGYTF
D gene: .
V gene: TRBV29-1
J gene: TRBJ1-2
clone size: .

CDR3 DNA: TGCGCCAGCAGCCACACAAGTTTGGGGAACACAGATACGCAGTATTTT
CDR3 protein: CASSHTSLGNTDTQYF
D gene: .
V gene: TRBV4-1
J gene: TRBJ2-3
clone size: .

CDR3 DNA: TGTGCCACCAGTGGGAGGGACAGGGTAACAGATACGCAGTATTTT
CDR3 protein: CATSGRDRVTDTQYF
D gene: TRBD1
V gene: TRBV15
J gene: TRBJ2-3
clone size: .

CDR3 DNA: TGTGCCAGCAGCTTAGAGACAGGGGGATACAATGAGCAGTTCTTC
CDR3 protein: CASSLETGGYNEQFF
D gene: TRBD1
V gene: TRBV7-6
J gene: TRBJ2-1
clone size: .

CDR3 DNA: TGTGCCAGCAGTTTCGCAGAAGATACGCAGTATTTT
CDR3 protein: CASSFAEDTQYF
D gene: .
V gene: TRBV28
J gene: TRBJ2-3
clone size: .

CDR3 DNA: TGTGCCAGCAGCCAAGTAGGGGAGGGCTACAATGAGCAGTTCTTC
CDR3 protein: CASSQVGEGYNEQFF
D gene: TRBD2
V gene: TRBV3-1
J gene: TRBJ2-1
clone size: .

CDR3 DNA: TGTGCCAGCAGTTTAGCGAGCTCCCGGGGGACTAATGAAAAACTGTTTTTT
CDR3 protein: CASSLASSRGTNEKLFF
D gene: .
V gene: TRBV12-3/TRBV12-4
J gene: TRBJ1-4
clone size: once

CDR3 DNA: TGCGCCAGCAGTGGGACTAGCGGGAGGCGGGTTAGCACAGATACGCAGTATTTT
CDR3 protein: CASSGTSGRRVSTDTQYF
D gene: TRBD2
V gene: TRBV10-2
J gene: TRBJ2-3
clone size: .

CDR3 DNA: TGTGCCAGCAGCCTCGCGGGAGGCTGGGATGAGCAGTTCTTC
CDR3 protein: CASSLAGGWDEQFF
D gene: TRBD2
V gene: TRBV3-1
J gene: TRBJ2-1
clone size: few

CDR3 DNA: TGTGCCTTCACCGGGGACGGCGACTATGGCTACACCTTC
CDR3 protein: CAFTGDGDYGYTF
D gene: .
V gene: TRBV25-1
J gene: TRBJ1-2
clone size: .

CDR3 DNA: TGTGCCAGCGAGTGGAACGAGCAGTACTTC
CDR3 protein: CASEWNEQYF
D gene: .
V gene: TRBV2
J gene: TRBJ2-7
clone size: .

CDR3 DNA: TGTGCCAGCAGCAAATTTCTAACAGGGATGAATCAGCCCCAGCATTTT
CDR3 protein: CASSKFLTGMNQPQHF
D gene: .
V gene: TRBV21-1
J gene: TRBJ1-5
clone size: few

CDR3 DNA: TGTGTCAGCAGCCAAGCGGCGGTCTACGAGCAGTACTTC
CDR3 protein: CVSSQAAVYEQYF
D gene: .
V gene: TRBV3-1
J gene: TRBJ2-7
clone size: once

CDR3 DNA: TGTGCTAGTGGTTTGGTACTTTCTAGTAGACAACAGTTCTTC
CDR3 protein: CASGLVLSSRQQFF
D gene: .
V gene: TRBV12-5
J gene: TRBJ2-1
clone size: few

CDR3 DNA: TGTGCCAGCAGCCAAGATGGGACAGATACGCAGTATTTT
CDR3 protein: CASSQDGTDTQYF
D gene: .
V gene: TRBV3-1
J gene: TRBJ2-3
clone size: many

CDR3 DNA: TGTGCCATCGGGAGGGCTACCGATAGCAATCAGCCCCAGCATTTT
CDR3 protein: CAIGRATDSNQPQHF
D gene: .
V gene: TRBV10-3
J gene: TRBJ1-5
clone size: .